One and the same sample provided the 10 T cell receptor beta chains below, sequenced in a study of blood T cell repertoires in COVID-19. Using immunoSEQ multiplex PCR, the repertoire was profiled, and TCRdb retains in-frame clones only, with some absent. The repertoire includes fewer than 120,000 clones, just over 75% of them detected once, and over 3.5% sits in the top ten. Sample: peripheral blood. These receptors were taken from a woman over 75 with acute or convalescent COVID-19.

The J gene is TRBJ1-1, the V gene TRBV6-5; D is unresolved. The CDR3 runs to 15 residues. V dropped 5 bases and J dropped 4 bases, with 17 bases sitting between them. Per the germline V gene, CDR1 is MNHEY and CDR2 is SVGAGI. CDR3 DNA: TGTGCCAGCAGTACCCAAGGGAGCGCAAGCACTGAAGCTTTCTTT. Its protein product is CASSTQGSASTEAFF.

The chain has TRBV19 and TRBJ1-1; TRBD1 is a possible D gene (6 bases). The CDR3 is 17 amino acids. Germline lookup yields CDR1 LNHDA and CDR2 SQIVND (reference sequence). The V end was cut by 6 bases, the J end by 1 base, with 21 bases between. The CDR3 region is CASRSGGQGPWNTEAFF. The CDR3 DNA reads as TGTGCCAGTAGGTCGGGGGGGCAGGGGCCGTGGAACACTGAAGCTTTCTTT.

This clone was seen a single time. The chain joins TRBV28 to TRBJ2-1; 12 bases match TRBD2. CDR3 size: 15 residues. Trimming removed 6 bases from V and 2 bases from J; junction bases left unmatched: 2. The germline V gene encodes CDR1 MDHEN and CDR2 SYDVKM. DNA for the CDR3: TGTGCCAGCAGCCCTAGCGGGAGGGCCTACAATGAGCAGTTCTTC. Translation: CASSPSGRAYNEQFF.

Only a few counts were recorded for this clone. This rearrangement joins TRBV2 to TRBJ2-2; 11 nucleotides agree with TRBD1. CDR3 length: 15 amino acids. Losses at the gene ends were 6 bases for V and 4 bases for J; bases not matched to a gene: 4. Germline lookup yields CDR1 SNHLY and CDR2 FYNNEI. CDR3 in DNA: TGTGCCAGCAGCGGGGGACAGGGGGGCACCGGGGAGCTGTTTTTT. This translates into CASSGGQGGTGELFF.

V gene TRBV4-1 combines with J gene TRBJ1-2; the D is unclear. The V end was cut by 0 bases, the J end by 0 bases, with 8 bases between. Germline CDR1 and CDR2: MGHRA and YSYEKL. This CDR3 region has 15 residues. CDR3 loop: CASSQEEGSNYGYTF. CDR3 DNA sequence: TGCGCCAGCAGCCAAGAAGAGGGATCTAACTATGGCTACACCTTC.

The gene calls are TRBV5-1 and TRBJ1-2; 9 nucleotides match TRBD1. The CDR3 length is 14 residues. The germline V gene encodes CDR1 SGHRS and CDR2 YFSETQ. With V trimmed by 7 bases and J by 5 bases, 9 bases remained unmatched. As DNA, the CDR3 is TGCGCCAGCTGCACAGGGGGCCAGGGGTATGGCTACACCTTC. Translation gives CASCTGGQGYGYTF.

This chain connects TRBV2 to TRBJ2-7; TRBD1 might be the D (6 bases). Germline CDR1 is SNHLY and CDR2 is FYNNEI. Trimming pared 6 bases from V and 3 bases from J, leaving 9 bases between. This CDR3 comprises 12 residues. The CDR3 region is CASSLDSYEQYF. The CDR3 DNA is TGTGCCAGCAGCTTGGACAGCTACGAGCAGTACTTC.

V and J are TRBV5-8 and TRBJ1-1; 8 bases match TRBD1. Germline CDR1 is SGHTS and CDR2 is YDEGEE. With 5 bases clipped from V and 1 base from J, the junction kept 10 bases outside the gene matches. The CDR3 is 16 amino acids. For the CDR3, the DNA is TGTGCCAGCAGACCGAGGACAGGGCGTGCGAACACTGAAGCTTTCTTT. It is translated as CASRPRTGRANTEAFF. Filled out from reference TRBV5-8 and TRBJ1-1, the complete variable domain reads EAGVTQSPTHLIKTRGQQATLRCSPISGHTSVYWYQQALGLGLQFLLWYDEGEERNRGNFPPRFSGRQFPNYSSELNVNALELEDSALYLCASRPRTGRANTEAFFGQGTRLTVV.

The rearrangement joins TRBV6-6 to TRBJ1-2; no firm D call. The V gene lost 8 bases and the J gene lost 0 bases, with 10 bases spanning the gap. Germline V gives CDR1 MNHNY, CDR2 SVGAGI (reference sequence). This CDR3 comprises 13 residues. The CDR3 is CASATGTNYGYTF. CDR3 bases: TGTGCCAGCGCAACCGGGACTAACTATGGCTACACCTTC.

There are a few counts of this clone. The J gene is TRBJ2-1, the V gene TRBV9; D ambiguous. The CDR3 is 13 amino acids. The germline V gene encodes CDR1 SGDLS and CDR2 YYNGEE. V lost 0 bases and J 12 bases, leaving 13 bases between the germline ends. CDR3: CASSVAPGSGQFF. The CDR3 nucleotides read TGTGCCAGCAGCGTAGCCCCCGGGTCGGGGCAGTTCTTC.